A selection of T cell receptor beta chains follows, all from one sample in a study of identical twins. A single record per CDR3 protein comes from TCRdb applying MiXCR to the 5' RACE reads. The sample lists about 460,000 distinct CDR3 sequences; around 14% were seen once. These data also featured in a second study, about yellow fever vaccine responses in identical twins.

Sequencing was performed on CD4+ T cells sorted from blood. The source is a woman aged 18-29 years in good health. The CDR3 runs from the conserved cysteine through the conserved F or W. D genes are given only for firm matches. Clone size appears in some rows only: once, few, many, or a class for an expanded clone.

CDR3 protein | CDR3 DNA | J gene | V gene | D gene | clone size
CSVATSGNSYEQYF | TGCAGCGTTGCCACTAGCGGCAACTCCTACGAGCAGTACTTC | TRBJ2-7 | TRBV29-1 | TRBD2 | few
CASSSGSGGYNEQFF | TGTGCCAGCAGCTCCGGCTCCGGGGGGTACAATGAGCAGTTCTTC | TRBJ2-1 | TRBV7-3 | TRBD2 | NA
CAIGALPGGTGELFF | TGTGCCATCGGTGCGCTGCCGGGGGGTACCGGGGAGCTGTTTTTT | TRBJ2-2 | TRBV10-3 | TRBD2 | NA
CASSLTRGLSYEQYF | TGTGCCAGCAGCCTTACCCGGGGCCTCTCCTACGAGCAGTACTTC | TRBJ2-7 | TRBV3-1 | NA | few
CASSTQGFPDTQYF | TGTGCCAGCAGCACACAGGGATTCCCCGATACGCAGTATTTT | TRBJ2-3 | TRBV5-6 | NA | NA
CASSSVPGQGTDTQYF | TGCGCCAGCAGCTCTGTTCCGGGACAGGGAACAGATACGCAGTATTTT | TRBJ2-3 | TRBV5-1 | TRBD1 | few
CSARDRSSPLHF | TGCAGTGCTCGGGACAGGAGTTCACCCCTCCACTTT | TRBJ1-6 | TRBV20-1 | TRBD1 | NA
CASSRSGATNEKLFF | TGTGCCAGCAGTCGATCAGGCGCAACTAATGAAAAACTGTTTTTT | TRBJ1-4 | TRBV12-3/TRBV12-4 | NA | NA
CASSPGGGNTEAFF | TGTGCCAGCAGCCCCGGGGGGGGAAACACTGAAGCTTTCTTT | TRBJ1-1 | TRBV3-1 | NA | NA
CASSTPLTSGRPNTGELFF | TGTGCCAGCAGTACACCTCTGACTAGCGGGAGGCCGAACACCGGGGAGCTGTTTTTT | TRBJ2-2 | TRBV6-2/TRBV6-3 | TRBD2 | once
CASSLEAIRGETQYF | TGTGCCAGCAGCTTGGAGGCGATTAGGGGGGAGACCCAGTACTTC | TRBJ2-5 | TRBV5-6 | NA | few
CSVEAGLGELFF | TGCAGCGTTGAAGCCGGGCTCGGGGAGCTGTTTTTT | TRBJ2-2 | TRBV29-1 | NA | NA
CASAGRLSEKLFF | TGTGCCAGCGCCGGTAGGCTGAGTGAAAAACTGTTTTTT | TRBJ1-4 | TRBV7-2 | NA | few
CASSEITGTRDEQFF | TGTGCCAGCAGTGAAATTACGGGGACCCGGGATGAGCAGTTCTTC | TRBJ2-1 | TRBV25-1 | NA | NA
CASSPATGGGYTF | TGTGCCAGTAGCCCGGCAACAGGAGGCGGCTACACCTTC | TRBJ1-2 | TRBV19 | NA | NA
CASSPPSGGTQYF | TGTGCCAGCAGCCCTCCTAGCGGTGGGACCCAGTACTTC | TRBJ2-5 | TRBV7-2 | TRBD2 | few
CASSLGQRGSGELFF | TGTGCCAGCAGCTTGGGACAGCGCGGCTCCGGGGAGCTGTTTTTT | TRBJ2-2 | TRBV11-2 | TRBD1 | few